This T cell receptor beta chain was identified in a study of early T cells in non-severe SARS-CoV-2 infection (dated by TCRdb to 2020 to 2023). For the wider study: Bulk RNA from unsorted whole blood was used for TCR sequencing, so alpha and beta chains could not be paired.

Trimming removed 7 bases from V and 2 bases from J, leaving 12 bases between the germline ends. As encoded in the germline V gene (reference sequence), CDR1 is DFQATT while CDR2 is SNEGSKA. Inclusive of the bounding cysteine and phenylalanine, the CDR3 is 12 residues long. CDR3 DNA only is kept here, 36 bases in frame from base 1. The sample holds many counts of this clonotype. The antigen it binds to is not known. Base qualities were left out, and no much larger clone turns up one base away. A case-control design nested within a healthcare worker cohort in London, UK, was used, with weekly nasopharyngeal swab PCR tests and blood sampling performed. Between 23 and 31 March 2020, the week of the UK lockdown, healthcare workers were enrolled and then followed up weekly for as long as 16 weeks. The research as a whole found: VDJdb matching was skewed toward anti-spike CD8 responses and likely underestimated virus-specific expansions, missing private and CD4 specificities.

Libraries were made using 5' RACE. Data came from a NextSeq 500. Unique molecular identifiers were attached to individual cDNA molecules in the TCR library protocol so that sequencing error and PCR bias could be corrected. Both TCR alpha and beta chains were sequenced, and tight co-correlation was observed between alpha and beta sequence abundances in each sample. From the authors' description of their analysis: V gene, J gene and CDR3 annotation of TCR sequences was performed with Decombinator V4. TCRs were defined as expanded if a significant change between any two time points was detected under a Poisson model with p below 0.0001. Abundances of TCRs were expressed as counts per million after normalisation to the total number of TCRs sequenced in each sample. TRAV1-2 paired with TRAJ12, TRAJ20 or TRAJ33 defined MAIT TCRs, while TRAV10 paired with TRAJ18 defined iNKT TCRs. VDJdb, accessed 1 November 2021, was searched for CMV, EBV and SARS-CoV-2 annotated TCRs, with TCRs annotated for multiple antigens excluded. The public sequencing data were trimmed at Q25 with fastp and processed into clonotypes with MiXCR by TCRdb, which kept only in-frame beta chains. Here each entry gathers all rows of one CDR3 protein and keeps the most common genes and DNA. The authors' filters were not applied to this entry. The sample has tens of thousands of distinct CDR3 sequences on record, roughly an eighth of them singletons. The top ten clonotypes cover approximately 15% of the sample.

Sequenced input: whole blood. The clonotype comes from an adult who was a healthcare worker with PCR-confirmed SARS-CoV-2 infection or an uninfected control (not recorded which). Recombination connected TRBV20-1 to TRBJ2-7; matching of 5 bases hints at TRBD2 as the D gene. The nucleotide sequence is given as TGCAGTGTCCGGGGTATGACCTACGAGCAGTACTTC. This translates into CSVRGMTYEQYF.